This passage covers 6 T cell receptor beta chains from one sample sequenced in a study of T-cell memory formation after mild COVID-19. TCRdb analysed the 5' RACE reads with MiXCR anew, one entry per CDR3 protein. The sample gives under 550,000 distinct CDR3 sequences, 15% to 20% of which show up once; over 9% is in the top ten. The sequencing sample was made of PBMCs or a T cell subset sorted from them (not recorded which). These receptors were collected from an adult woman who had mild COVID-19 (a few samples of this study predate the infection). Cell type and time point are not known.

This chain connects TRBV11-3 to TRBJ1-1, with D perhaps matching TRBD1 (5 bases). The V and J ends lost 3 bases and 4 bases respectively, with 9 bases between them. This CDR3 contains 13 residues. The germline CDR1 and CDR2 sequences are SGHNT and YENEEA. The CDR3 region is CASSFGGITEAFF. Written as DNA, the CDR3 is TGTGCCAGCAGCTTCGGGGGGATCACTGAAGCTTTCTTT.

CDR3 sequence (DNA): TGCAGTGCTAGACGGGGGCGTAACACTGAAGCTTTCTTT. Protein: CSARRGRNTEAFF. The chain uses TRBV20-1 and TRBJ1-1; TRBD1 is a possible D gene (6 bases). V was cut by 2 bases and J by 2 bases, with 9 bases left in between. The CDR3 has 13 amino acids. Germline V gene lookup returns CDR1 DFQATT and CDR2 SNEGSKA (reference sequence).

The V call is TRBV2, the J call TRBJ1-2, with 7 bases lining up with TRBD1. V shed 4 bases, J shed 1 base, and the junction held 3 bases outside the gene matches. Germline V lookup: CDR1 SNHLY, CDR2 FYNNEI. The CDR3 length is 14 residues. The CDR3 loop reads CASSVNRGNYGYTF. In DNA, the CDR3 is TGTGCCAGCAGTGTTAACAGGGGTAACTATGGCTACACCTTC. The variable domain in full, completed from reference TRBV2 and TRBJ1-2, reads EPEVTQTPSHQVTQMGQEVILRCVPISNHLYFYWYRQILGQKVEFLVSFYNNEISEKSEIFDDQFSVERPDGSNFTLKIRSTKLEDSAMYFCASSVNRGNYGYTFGSGTRLTVV.

This clonotype has just a few counts. V and J are TRBV24-1 and TRBJ2-2; no definite D call. Trimming stripped 4 bases from V and 6 bases from J, with 8 bases between. CDR1 and CDR2 from the germline V gene are KGHDR and SFDVKD. This CDR3 is 13 amino acids long. CDR3 amino acids: CATSDRLAGELFF. CDR3 in DNA: TGTGCCACCAGTGACCGTTTGGCCGGGGAGCTGTTTTTT.

This chain uses TRBV5-1 with TRBJ2-5; possible D gene TRBD2, 5 bases. In germline, CDR1 is SGHRS, CDR2 YFSETQ. The CDR3 is made up of 16 amino acids. The germline V and J ends were trimmed by 0 bases and 1 base, with 13 bases remaining between them. The DNA of the CDR3 is TGCGCCAGCAGCTTGGGGACCTCGGGAATCCAAGAGACCCAGTACTTC. It translates to CASSLGTSGIQETQYF.

The sample holds many counts of this clonotype. The V and J genes are TRBV5-1 and TRBJ2-7, with 8 bases that match TRBD2. From germline, CDR1 is SGHRS and CDR2 YFSETQ. V shed 4 bases, J shed 4 bases, and the junction held 4 bases outside the gene matches. The CDR3 sequence is 13 residues long. CDR3 amino acids: CASSREGRYEQYF. As DNA, the CDR3 is TGCGCCAGCAGCCGGGAGGGTCGGTACGAGCAGTACTTC.